The T cell receptor (beta chain) described here comes from a study of response to subunit inactivated influenza vaccine. Notes on this clonotype: The antigen is not known.

Deletions cut 4 bases from V and 2 bases from J, with 18 bases between. Germline-derived CDR1 and CDR2 are SGHKS and YYEKEE (reference sequence). This CDR3 has 16 amino acids. Whole-study results and caveats: New T cells are recruited in small numbers by each seasonal influenza vaccination, according to the authors' suggestion.

TCRdb recomputed calls from the RT-PCR reads with MiXCR, one row per CDR3 protein. The data show about 500,000 distinct CDR3 sequences, under 8.5% seen once. This chain joins TRBV5-5 and TRBJ2-5, with a weak D call TRBD2 (6 bases). The specimen was PBMCs from blood, collected roughly 24 months after vaccination. This receptor was obtained from a man between 50 and 75 years old who received an inactivated influenza vaccine. Here the CDR3 reads CASSANPGGKQETQYF. As DNA, the CDR3 is TGTGCCAGCAGCGCGAACCCCGGGGGAAAACAAGAGACCCAGTACTTC. The full variable domain, in which reference TRBV5-5 and TRBJ2-5 provide the parts outside the CDR3, is DAGVTQSPTHLIKTRGQQVTLRCSPISGHKSVSWYQQVLGQGPQFIFQYYEKEERGRGNFPDRFSARQFPNYSSELNVNALLLGDSALYLCASSANPGGKQETQYFGPGTRLLVL.